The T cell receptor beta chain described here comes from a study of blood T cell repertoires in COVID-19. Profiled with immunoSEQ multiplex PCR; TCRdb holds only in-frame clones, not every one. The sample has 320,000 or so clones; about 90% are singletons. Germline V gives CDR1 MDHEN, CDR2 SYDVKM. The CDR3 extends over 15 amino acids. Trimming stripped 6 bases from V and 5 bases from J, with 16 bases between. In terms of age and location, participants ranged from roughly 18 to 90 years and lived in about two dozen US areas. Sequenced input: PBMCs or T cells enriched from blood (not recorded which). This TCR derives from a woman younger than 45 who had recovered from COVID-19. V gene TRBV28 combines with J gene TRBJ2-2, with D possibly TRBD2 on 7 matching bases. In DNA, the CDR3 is TGTGCCAGCAGACGCCCGGGGGGCCGGACCGGGGAGCTGTTTTTT. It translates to CASRRPGGRTGELFF.